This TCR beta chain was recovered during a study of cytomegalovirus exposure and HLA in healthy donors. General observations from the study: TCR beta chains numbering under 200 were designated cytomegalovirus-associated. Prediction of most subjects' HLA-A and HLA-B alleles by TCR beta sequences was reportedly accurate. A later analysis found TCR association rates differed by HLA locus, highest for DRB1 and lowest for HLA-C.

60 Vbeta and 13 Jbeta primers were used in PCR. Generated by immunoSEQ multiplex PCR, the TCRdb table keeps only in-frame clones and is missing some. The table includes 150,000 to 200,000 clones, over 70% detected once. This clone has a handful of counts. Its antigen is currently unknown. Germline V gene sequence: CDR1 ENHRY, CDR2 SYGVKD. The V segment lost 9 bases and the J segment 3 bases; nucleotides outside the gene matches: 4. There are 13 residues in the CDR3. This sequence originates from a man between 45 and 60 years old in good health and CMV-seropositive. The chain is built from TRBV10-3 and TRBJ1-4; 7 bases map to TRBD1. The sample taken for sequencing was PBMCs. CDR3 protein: CAISGGPNEKLFF. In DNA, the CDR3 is TGTGCCATTTCAGGGGGGCCTAATGAAAAACTGTTTTTT.